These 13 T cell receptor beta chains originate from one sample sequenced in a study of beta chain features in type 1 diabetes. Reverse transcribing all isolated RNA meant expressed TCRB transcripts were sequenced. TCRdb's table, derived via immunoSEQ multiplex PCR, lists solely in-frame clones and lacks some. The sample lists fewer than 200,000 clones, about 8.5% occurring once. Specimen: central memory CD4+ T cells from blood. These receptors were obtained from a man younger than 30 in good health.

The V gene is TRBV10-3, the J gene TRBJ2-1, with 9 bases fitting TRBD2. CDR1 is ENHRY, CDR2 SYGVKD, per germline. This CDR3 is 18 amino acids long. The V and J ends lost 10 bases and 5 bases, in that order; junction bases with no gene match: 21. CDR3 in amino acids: CATGDGRGRATVDNEQFF. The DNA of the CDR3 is TGTGCCACCGGAGATGGGCGCGGGAGGGCCACAGTAGACAATGAGCAGTTCTTC.

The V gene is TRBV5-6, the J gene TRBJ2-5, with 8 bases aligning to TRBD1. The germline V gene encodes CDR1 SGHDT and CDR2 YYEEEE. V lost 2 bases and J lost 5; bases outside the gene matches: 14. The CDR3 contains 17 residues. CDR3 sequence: CASSFPNRGFRLETQYF. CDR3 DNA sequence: TGTGCCAGCAGCTTCCCAAACAGGGGGTTCCGGTTGGAGACCCAGTACTTC.

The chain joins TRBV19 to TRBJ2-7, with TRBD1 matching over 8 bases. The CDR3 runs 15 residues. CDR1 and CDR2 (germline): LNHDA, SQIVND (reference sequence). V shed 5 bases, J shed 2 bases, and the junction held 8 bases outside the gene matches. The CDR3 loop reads CASSLYPTGAYEQYF. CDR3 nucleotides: TGTGCCAGTAGTCTCTACCCGACAGGGGCCTACGAGCAGTACTTC.

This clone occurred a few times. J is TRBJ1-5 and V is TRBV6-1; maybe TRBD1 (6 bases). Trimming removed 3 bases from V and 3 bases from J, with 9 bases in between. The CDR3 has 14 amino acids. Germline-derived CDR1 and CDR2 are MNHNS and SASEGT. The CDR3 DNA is TGTGCCAGCAGTGAGACAGGAAACAATCAGCCCCAGCATTTT. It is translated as CASSETGNNQPQHF.

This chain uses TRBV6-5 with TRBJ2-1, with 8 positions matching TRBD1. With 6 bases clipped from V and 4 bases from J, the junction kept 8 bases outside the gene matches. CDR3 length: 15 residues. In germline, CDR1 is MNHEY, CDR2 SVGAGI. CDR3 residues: CASSYGQGAYNEQFF. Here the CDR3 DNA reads TGTGCCAGCAGCTATGGACAGGGAGCATACAATGAGCAGTTCTTC.

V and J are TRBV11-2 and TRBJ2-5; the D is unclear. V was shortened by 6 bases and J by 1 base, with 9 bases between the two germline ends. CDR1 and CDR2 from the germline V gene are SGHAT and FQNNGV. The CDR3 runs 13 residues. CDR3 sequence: CASREQLQETQYF. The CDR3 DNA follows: TGTGCCAGCAGGGAACAGCTCCAAGAGACCCAGTACTTC.

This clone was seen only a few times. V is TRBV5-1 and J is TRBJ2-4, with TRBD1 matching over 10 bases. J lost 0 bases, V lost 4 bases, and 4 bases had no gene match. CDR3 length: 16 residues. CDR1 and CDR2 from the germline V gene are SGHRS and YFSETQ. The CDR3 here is CASSPGQGLAKNIQYF. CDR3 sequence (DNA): TGCGCCAGCAGCCCGGGACAGGGGTTAGCCAAAAACATTCAGTACTTC.

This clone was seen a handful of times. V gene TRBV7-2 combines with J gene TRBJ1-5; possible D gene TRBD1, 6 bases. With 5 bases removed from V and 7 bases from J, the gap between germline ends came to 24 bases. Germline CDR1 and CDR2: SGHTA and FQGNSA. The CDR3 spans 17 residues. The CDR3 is CASSLRAWRGAGQPQHF. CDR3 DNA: TGTGCCAGCAGCCTCAGGGCCTGGCGGGGGGCAGGACAGCCCCAGCATTTT.

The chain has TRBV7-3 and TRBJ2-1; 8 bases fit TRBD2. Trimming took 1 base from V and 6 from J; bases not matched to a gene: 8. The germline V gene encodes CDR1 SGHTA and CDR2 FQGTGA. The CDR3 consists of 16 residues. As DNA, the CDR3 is TGTGCCAGCAGCTTAATCAGGGGTAGCGGGATCAATGAGCAGTTCTTC. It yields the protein CASSLIRGSGINEQFF.

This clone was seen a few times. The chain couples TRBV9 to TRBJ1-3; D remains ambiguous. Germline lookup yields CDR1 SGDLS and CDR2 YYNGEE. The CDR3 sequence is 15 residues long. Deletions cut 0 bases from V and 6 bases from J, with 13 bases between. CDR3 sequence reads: CASSVDGPPENTIYF. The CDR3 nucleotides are TGTGCCAGCAGCGTAGATGGCCCCCCTGAAAACACCATATATTTT.

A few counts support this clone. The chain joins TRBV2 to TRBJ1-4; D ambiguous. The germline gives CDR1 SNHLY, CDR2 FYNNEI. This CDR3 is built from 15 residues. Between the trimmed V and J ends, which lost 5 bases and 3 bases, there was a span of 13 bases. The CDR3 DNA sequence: TGTGCCAGCAGTCCCGAGGCAGAGTCTAATGAAAAACTGTTTTTT. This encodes CASSPEAESNEKLFF.

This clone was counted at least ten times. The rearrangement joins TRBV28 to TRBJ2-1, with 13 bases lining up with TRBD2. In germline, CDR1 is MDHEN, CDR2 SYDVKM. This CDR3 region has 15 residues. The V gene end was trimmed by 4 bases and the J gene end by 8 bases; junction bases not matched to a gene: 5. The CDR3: CASSSWTSGRHEQFF. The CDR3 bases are TGTGCCAGCAGTTCCTGGACTAGCGGGAGACATGAGCAGTTCTTC.

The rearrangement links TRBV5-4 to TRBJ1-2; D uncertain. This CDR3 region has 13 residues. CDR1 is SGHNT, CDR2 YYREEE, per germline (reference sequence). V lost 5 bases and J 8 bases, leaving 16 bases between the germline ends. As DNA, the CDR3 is TGTGCCAGCAGTGCGGACGGGAGCTACGGCTACACCTTC. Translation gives CASSADGSYGYTF.